These T cell receptor beta chains were read from a single sample in a study of human T cells and chemical hapten exposure. In TCRdb, the RACE reads were re-called with MiXCR into one record per CDR3 protein. The sample holds approximately 110,000 distinct CDR3 sequences, roughly 11% seen once. The material sequenced was whole blood, taken in connection with sensitization to the hapten diphenylcyclopropenone (DPC). These receptors were collected from a woman aged 40 to 49 with alopecia areata. Some clones in this sample may be carry-over from other donors' samples. CDR3s include the opening cysteine and the closing phenylalanine or tryptophan. A D gene is named only where the DNA matches it firmly. Rows give clone size only sometimes, using once, few, many, or a class for an expanded clone.

V gene: TRBV10-2; clone size: few; D gene: TRBD1; J gene: TRBJ2-7; CDR3 protein: CASKGQDMFYEQYF; CDR3 DNA: TGCGCCAGCAAGGGACAGGATATGTTCTACGAGCAGTACTTC
V gene: TRBV7-9; clone size: few; D gene: NA; J gene: TRBJ2-6; CDR3 protein: CASRGNSGANVLTF; CDR3 DNA: TGTGCCAGCAGGGGGAACTCTGGGGCCAACGTCCTGACTTTC
V gene: TRBV11-2; clone size: many; D gene: TRBD2; J gene: TRBJ2-2; CDR3 protein: CASSRLAGSATGELFF; CDR3 DNA: TGTGCCAGCAGCAGACTAGCGGGATCAGCGACCGGGGAGCTGTTTTTT
V gene: TRBV29-1; clone size: NA; D gene: TRBD1; J gene: TRBJ2-7; CDR3 protein: CSVEDHGTGVGEQYF; CDR3 DNA: TGCAGCGTTGAAGATCATGGGACAGGGGTGGGCGAGCAGTACTTC
V gene: TRBV29-1; clone size: NA; D gene: NA; J gene: TRBJ2-2; CDR3 protein: CSGRFANTGELFF; CDR3 DNA: TGCAGCGGACGGTTCGCGAACACCGGGGAGCTGTTTTTT
V gene: TRBV13; clone size: few; D gene: TRBD2; J gene: TRBJ2-1; CDR3 protein: CASSSSGRQPGYPSYNEQFF; CDR3 DNA: TGTGCCAGCAGCTCTAGCGGGAGACAGCCTGGGTATCCCTCCTACAATGAGCAGTTCTTC
V gene: TRBV11-3; clone size: many; D gene: NA; J gene: TRBJ1-1; CDR3 protein: CASSFGNTEAFF; CDR3 DNA: TGTGCCAGCAGCTTTGGGAACACTGAAGCTTTCTTT
V gene: TRBV6-5; clone size: many; D gene: NA; J gene: TRBJ1-1; CDR3 protein: CASSYLFASGARTEAFF; CDR3 DNA: TGTGCCAGCAGTTATCTCTTCGCGTCCGGGGCAAGGACTGAAGCTTTCTTT
V gene: TRBV2; clone size: few; D gene: NA; J gene: TRBJ2-1; CDR3 protein: CASRVGARDSLFF; CDR3 DNA: TGTGCCAGCAGGGTGGGGGCGCGGGACAGCCTGTTCTTC
V gene: TRBV5-6; clone size: NA; D gene: NA; J gene: TRBJ2-2; CDR3 protein: CASSLPGGSGELFF; CDR3 DNA: TGTGCCAGCAGCTTACCGGGGGGCAGCGGGGAGCTGTTTTTT
V gene: TRBV29-1; clone size: few; D gene: NA; J gene: TRBJ2-7; CDR3 protein: CSVRVAGATYEQYF; CDR3 DNA: TGCAGCGTTAGGGTGGCAGGGGCGACCTACGAGCAGTACTTC
V gene: TRBV5-1; clone size: few; D gene: NA; J gene: TRBJ2-7; CDR3 protein: CASSGPSGESYEQYF; CDR3 DNA: TGCGCCAGCAGCGGGCCGTCAGGGGAGTCCTACGAGCAGTACTTC
V gene: TRBV4-1; clone size: many; D gene: TRBD1; J gene: TRBJ2-3; CDR3 protein: CASSQVGQGDTQYF; CDR3 DNA: TGCGCCAGCAGCCAAGTGGGACAGGGTGATACGCAGTATTTT
V gene: TRBV18; clone size: many; D gene: TRBD1; J gene: TRBJ2-1; CDR3 protein: CASSPLPGQTDNEQFF; CDR3 DNA: TGTGCCAGCTCACCGTTACCGGGACAGACTGACAATGAGCAGTTCTTC
V gene: TRBV4-3; clone size: NA; D gene: TRBD1; J gene: TRBJ2-3; CDR3 protein: CASSQGRQGPDTQYF; CDR3 DNA: TGCGCCAGCAGCCAAGGGAGACAGGGGCCAGATACGCAGTATTTT